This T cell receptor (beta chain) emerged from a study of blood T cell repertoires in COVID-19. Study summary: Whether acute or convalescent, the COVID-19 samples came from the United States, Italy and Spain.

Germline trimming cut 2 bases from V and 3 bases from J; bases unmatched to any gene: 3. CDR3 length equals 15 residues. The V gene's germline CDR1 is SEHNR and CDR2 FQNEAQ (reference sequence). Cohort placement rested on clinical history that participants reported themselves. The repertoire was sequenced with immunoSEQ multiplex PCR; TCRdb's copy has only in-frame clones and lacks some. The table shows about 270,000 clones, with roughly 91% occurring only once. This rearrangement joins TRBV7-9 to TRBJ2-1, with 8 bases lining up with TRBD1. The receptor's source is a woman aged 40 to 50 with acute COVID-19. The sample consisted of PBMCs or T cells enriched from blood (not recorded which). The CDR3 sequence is CASSLSTGVYNEQFF. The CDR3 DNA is TGTGCCAGCAGCTTATCGACAGGGGTCTACAATGAGCAGTTCTTC.